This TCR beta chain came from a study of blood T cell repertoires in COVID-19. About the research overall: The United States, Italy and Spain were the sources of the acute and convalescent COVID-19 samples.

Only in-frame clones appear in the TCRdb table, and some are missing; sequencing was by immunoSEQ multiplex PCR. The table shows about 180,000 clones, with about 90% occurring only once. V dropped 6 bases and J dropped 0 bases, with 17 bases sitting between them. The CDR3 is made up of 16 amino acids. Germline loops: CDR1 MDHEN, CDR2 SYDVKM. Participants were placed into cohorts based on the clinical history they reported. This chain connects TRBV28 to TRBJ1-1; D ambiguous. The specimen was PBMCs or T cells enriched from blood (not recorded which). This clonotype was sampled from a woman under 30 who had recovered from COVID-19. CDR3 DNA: TGTGCCAGCAGCGTACGCCTACAGAGCCTGAACACTGAAGCTTTCTTT. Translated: CASSVRLQSLNTEAFF.